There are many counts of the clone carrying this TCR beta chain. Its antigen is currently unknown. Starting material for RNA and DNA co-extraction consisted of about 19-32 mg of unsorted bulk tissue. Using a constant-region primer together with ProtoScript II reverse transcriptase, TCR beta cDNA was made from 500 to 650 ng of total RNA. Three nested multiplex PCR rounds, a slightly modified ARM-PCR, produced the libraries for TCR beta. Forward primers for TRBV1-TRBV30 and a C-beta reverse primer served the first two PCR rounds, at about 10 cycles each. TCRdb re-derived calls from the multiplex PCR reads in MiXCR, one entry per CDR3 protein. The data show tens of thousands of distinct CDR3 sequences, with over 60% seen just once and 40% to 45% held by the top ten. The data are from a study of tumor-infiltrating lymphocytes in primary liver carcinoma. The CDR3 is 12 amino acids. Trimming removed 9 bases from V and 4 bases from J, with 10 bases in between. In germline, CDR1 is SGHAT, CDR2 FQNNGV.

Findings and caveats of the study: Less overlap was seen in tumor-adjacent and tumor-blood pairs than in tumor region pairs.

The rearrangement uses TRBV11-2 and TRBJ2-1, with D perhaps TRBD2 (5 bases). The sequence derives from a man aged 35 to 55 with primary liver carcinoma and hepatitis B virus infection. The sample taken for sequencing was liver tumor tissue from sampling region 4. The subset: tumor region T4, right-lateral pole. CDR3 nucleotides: TGTGCCAGTAGCGTCAATTACAATGAGCAGTTCTTC. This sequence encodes CASSVNYNEQFF.